The entry that follows covers one T cell receptor (beta chain) sequence. Its antigen has not been determined. The library was prepared using the immunoSEQ multiplex PCR assay. For the multiplex PCR, a mixture combining 60 forward primers for TCR Vbeta segments and 13 reverse primers for TCR Jbeta segments was used. The CDR3 region of rearranged TCR beta genes was amplified from genomic DNA with a multiplex PCR assay. The Illumina HiSeq System was used to sequence the amplified TCR beta libraries as 87-base-pair reads. The authors' pipeline ran thus. A later analysis tallied around 80 million unique TCR beta chains across the 666 repertoires, and some 12 million of those chains were shared by two or more donors. To remove PCR and sequencing errors, raw reads were error-corrected and collapsed into unique sequences using a nearest-neighbor algorithm that merged closely related sequences. Alignment of CDR3 sequences to IMGT reference sequences was used to assign V, D and J gene segments. For a sequence to be retained, a match of at least six nucleotides to both a V gene segment and a J gene segment was required. A rearrangement was called productive if the CDR3 had no stop codons and remained in frame with V and J, and every other rearrangement was called non-productive. Following IMGT convention, CDR3 was defined as the stretch from the second conserved V-encoded cysteine up to the conserved J-encoded phenylalanine. The earlier analysis of about 590 of the donors excluded sequences that lacked an unambiguous match to a single V gene segment. An earlier analysis of fewer than 750 of the donors called V segments functional above 56.7% productive rearrangements and segregating when the between-donor standard deviation exceeded 5%. A statistical classification framework was developed to diagnose cytomegalovirus status using the catalog of TCR beta chain sequences. In a later analysis, V and J genes were assigned by comparing TCR nucleotide sequences against IMGT/GENE-DB human TR gene sequences. In a later analysis, CDR3 sequences and most-parsimonious VDJ recombination scenarios were assigned using the TCRdist pipeline. A later analysis defined each TCR beta chain by its CDR3 amino acid sequence plus V-gene family, and excluded reads lacking a unique V-gene family. As a way to deal with suspected cross-contamination and a sequencing artifact, a later analysis dropped hundreds of nucleotide sequences that were highly shared and had low generation probability. In a later analysis, a clonal expansion index for each public chain was calculated from normalized within-repertoire ranks of inferred template counts. A later analysis computed generation probabilities with a VDJ recombination model fitted to out-of-frame rearrangements, and checked the results against IGoR. A later analysis scored TCR-TCR, TCR-HLA and TCR-CMV co-occurrence with hypergeometric tests, applying a repertoire-size bias correction to TCR pairs. A later analysis estimated false discovery rates by permuting HLA or CMV assignments 20 times. In a later analysis, co-occurring TCRs were grouped using DBSCAN, and TCRdist sequence similarity was added for clustering within HLA-allele-positive subsets. Repertoires with fewer than 30,000 or more than 120,000 public chains, plus five repertoires with anomalous nucleotide sharing, were excluded from co-occurrence clustering. This is the immuneACCESS table as TCRdb keeps it, with only in-frame sequences that have V and J called. A part of the clones is gone; compared with another copy, unresolved V genes explain less than half, and the rest is unexplained. That table gives V, J and clone size, and the DNA gave D and trimming. This sample's records show about 200,000 clones. The top ten clones comprise almost 6.5% of the sample.

The data derive from a study of cytomegalovirus exposure and HLA in healthy donors (TCRdb year 2017). About the investigation overall: An earlier analysis of fewer than 750 of the donors reported about 300 Gb of sequence data and 95 million to 120 million unique TCR beta sequences obtained from around 170 million T cells. To predict cytomegalovirus infection status, the study brought together high-throughput TCR immunosequencing, statistical association of individual TCRs with disease status, and machine learning. Among the roughly 390 genotyped donors, about 83% belonged to the genetic ancestry cluster associated with self-reported Caucasian donors. In a later genetic analysis, genome-wide SNP genotypes for about three fifths of the roughly 670 donors were used, and that subset was treated as a discovery cohort. Among several hundred genotyped donors of the cohort, an average of roughly 230,000 unique TCR beta nucleotide sequences was sequenced per donor, of which 15% to 20% were non-productive. All discovery cohort repertoires had been generated on a single sequencing platform. The study profiled the T cell repertoires of more than 500 subjects by immunosequencing and related them to cytomegalovirus serostatus. Donor age, sex, ethnicity and CMV serostatus were compiled alongside the repertoire data. A few DR-DQ haplotypes were treated as single units for association and clustering because of strong linkage in the cohort. Both class I and class II loci were covered by HLA typing, at four-digit resolution. Typing coverage varied by locus: roughly 629-640 donors for A, B, C, DRB1 and DQB1; roughly 560 for DQA1; about 590 for DPA1; roughly 450 for DPB1. An earlier analysis of 587 of the donors used high-throughput TCR beta sequencing to judge whether each TCR beta V gene segment behaved as functional or pseudogenic. A later analysis re-analyzed previously published TCR beta repertoires from 550 to 700 donors and added high-resolution HLA genotyping to study TCR occurrence patterns. An early release that covered some 630 HLA-typed donors contained approximately 290 gigabases of sequencing data and roughly 84 million unique TCR sequences. The later analysis used no new phenotypic data to find candidate immune exposures, relying instead on TCR beta sequences and their occurrence across donors. In addition to the first cohort of hundreds of subjects, a separate validation cohort of 120 different subjects was used. The study aimed to test whether cataloging public T cell receptors could reveal signatures of past pathogen exposure.

Study-wide conclusions, independent of this receptor: A further reported finding was that TCR beta sequences accurately predicted the HLA-A and HLA-B alleles for most subjects in the first cohort. A later analysis found that HLA-associated TCR beta chains were more clonally expanded and had lower generation probabilities than equally common non-associated chains. According to the authors, the approach could potentially be generalized to other disease states and immunological phenotypes. The 87-base-pair reads could not distinguish some IMGT-functional V segments, including TRBV6-2 and TRBV6-3, so those segments were excluded. Sequencing depth was assumed to be roughly uniform across donors in the presence/absence analyses, though that assumption may not hold. Correlated functional status among segregating V segments might reflect linkage disequilibrium, but an unknown experimental factor could not be ruled out. A later analysis found that TCR association rates varied across HLA loci, with DRB1 alleles showing the most associated TCRs and HLA-C alleles the fewest. The classifier was reported to diagnose cytomegalovirus status with high specificity and sensitivity in both the original and validation cohorts. In a later genetic analysis, a missense DCLRE1C variant was associated with V-gene and J-gene trimming of TCR beta chains, and the association was replicated in an independent cohort. For the cohort, immune exposure information was limited to CMV serostatus. Three of the identified cytomegalovirus-associated TCR beta chains were confirmed in vitro to be specific for cytomegalovirus antigens. When HLA alleles, especially DR and DQ, strongly co-occurred, attributing TCR associations to individual alleles was difficult. HLA typing was unavailable for some donors at each locus, so association tests used only the typed subset. According to a later analysis, most CMV-associated TCR beta chains appeared to be HLA-restricted, and the HLA associations seemed to be driven largely by CMV exposure. The sequencing pipeline was judged likely to have produced a cluster of highly shared sequence variants as a technical artifact. According to a later analysis, parvovirus B19, influenza, CMV and Epstein-Barr virus appeared linked to several top co-occurrence clusters. Because counts were too low, roughly 17 rarely observed V segments, including chromosome 9 orphons, were left out of the earlier analysis of some 640 of the donors. A later analysis associated about 17,000 TCR beta sequences with specific HLA alleles at a false discovery rate of 0.05. Only TCR beta chains were sequenced in this cohort, and the absence of alpha or paired-chain data limited detectable features. Most TCR sequences were seen in very few donors, while some public TCRs were found in many individuals. According to a later genetic analysis, donors in an Asian-associated ancestry cluster had fewer N-insertions in productive TCRs than the approximately 630-donor mean. In an earlier analysis of roughly 560 of the donors, most TCR beta V segments were observed in productive rearrangements about 87% or about 30% of the time, broadly matching IMGT annotations. The study listed approximately 150 TCR beta chains as associated with cytomegalovirus.

The cohort was made up of roughly 670 healthy bone marrow donors. All cohort members were sampled while nominally healthy, although unrecorded immune exposures were likely present. The donor tested CMV seronegative, placing the donor among the roughly 400 seronegative members of the cohort. Every donor gave a peripheral blood sample, and the peripheral blood mononuclear cells from that sample were used for TCR beta sequencing. The Qiagen DNeasy Blood Extraction Kit was used to extract genomic DNA from the blood cell samples. CDR1 and CDR2 are read off the germline V gene as MDHEN and SYDVKM. V lost 3 bases and J lost 5 bases, and the count of bases not matched to a germline gene is 5. Inclusive of the bounding cysteine and phenylalanine, the CDR3 is 15 residues long. This entry keeps only the CDR3 DNA: 45 bases, framed from base 1.

The sequence came from a young man in good health and CMV-seronegative. This chain is built from TRBV28 and TRBJ2-1; a stretch of 9 junction bases matches TRBD1. Source material: PBMCs. The CDR3 has the sequence CASSLGTGPHNEQFF. The DNA sequence is TGTGCCAGCAGTTTGGGGACAGGGCCCCACAATGAGCAGTTCTTC.